A selection of T cell receptor beta chains follows, all from one sample in a study of cytomegalovirus exposure and HLA in healthy donors. Produced via immunoSEQ multiplex PCR; TCRdb's table is partial and in-frame only. The sample lists about 130,000 clones, roughly 85% occurring once. Source material: PBMCs. These TCRs come from a man in his forties in good health and CMV-seropositive. CDR3s leave out the opening cysteine and the closing phenylalanine or tryptophan. The order of the fields is CDR3 protein, V gene, J gene, clone size. Clone size is stated in some rows and not others, as once, few, many or a class when expanded.

ASSLAIAGVYEQY	TRBV7-2	TRBJ2-7	NA
ASSPGTINSPLH	TRBV5-1	TRBJ1-6	NA
ASRQGTSAYNEQF	TRBV27	TRBJ2-1	NA
ASSLGGGLAAY	TRBV5-6	TRBJ2-7	once
ASYPLMGAYEQY	TRBV28	NA	NA
ASSPDRVNEQF	TRBV5-1	TRBJ2-1	once
SVRDRGRLMEHEQY	TRBV29-1	TRBJ2-7	NA
ASSPSGLAGSYEQY	TRBV19	TRBJ2-7	NA
ASSALQLMNTEAF	TRBV5-5	TRBJ1-1	NA
ASSLGTGGNYEQY	TRBV7-3	TRBJ2-7	NA
ASSQDMWGQY	TRBV5-1	TRBJ2-7	NA
AWGDRGAQPQH	TRBV30	TRBJ1-5	few
ASSPRTDTQY	TRBV18	TRBJ2-3	NA
SVGQGGINEKLF	TRBV29-1	TRBJ1-4	NA
ASSPGTGAKSEETQY	TRBV27	TRBJ2-5	NA
ASSLDRGPAEAF	TRBV6-5	TRBJ1-1	NA
ASSRFTENTGELF	TRBV5-1	TRBJ2-2	NA
ASSRDRDYEQY	TRBV5-1	TRBJ2-7	NA
AWREAVSNQPQH	TRBV30	TRBJ1-5	NA
ASSAAGSANEKLF	TRBV5-4	TRBJ1-4	NA
ASSPSKDSGSAH	TRBV6-5	TRBJ1-6	NA
ASSLTEGGGELF	TRBV5-8	TRBJ2-2	NA
ASSIGVSTDTQY	TRBV19	TRBJ2-3	NA
ASSPPTRVGEAF	TRBV18	TRBJ1-1	few
ASSLTGGSNEQF	TRBV5-1	TRBJ2-1	NA
ASSIVGLARADTQY	TRBV19	TRBJ2-3	once
ASSLGRGWGQETQY	TRBV11-3	TRBJ2-5	once
ATSRVGGETQY	TRBV15	TRBJ2-5	NA
ASSFSARTEAF	TRBV7-3	TRBJ1-1	NA
AISESRTGEAGELF	TRBV10-3	TRBJ2-2	NA
ASSTLGGGPLGEQF	TRBV27	TRBJ2-1	NA
AMGQVYGYT	TRBV7-9	TRBJ1-2	NA
ASSRLSGGKGSSYEQY	TRBV18	TRBJ2-7	NA
ASSLGAPTGNTIY	TRBV5-4	TRBJ1-3	NA
ASWGQGVNQPQH	TRBV2	TRBJ1-5	NA
ASSRQGTENSPLH	TRBV28	TRBJ1-6	NA
ASSPRLAGGSYNEQF	TRBV27	TRBJ2-1	NA
ATSREVDSEAF	TRBV15	TRBJ1-1	once
ASSTPSVAGSYEQY	TRBV7-8	TRBJ2-7	NA
ASSDIQGASNQPQH	TRBV25-1	TRBJ1-5	NA
ASSGGYNEQF	TRBV19	TRBJ2-1	NA
ASSLGGGRTEAF	TRBV27	TRBJ1-1	NA
ASSSAELGLGTEAF	TRBV7-8	TRBJ1-1	NA
ASSWTLAETQY	TRBV11-2	TRBJ2-5	NA
ASSLGQGIYGYT	TRBV28	TRBJ1-2	NA
ASSLASGSYNEQF	TRBV5-1	TRBJ2-1	NA